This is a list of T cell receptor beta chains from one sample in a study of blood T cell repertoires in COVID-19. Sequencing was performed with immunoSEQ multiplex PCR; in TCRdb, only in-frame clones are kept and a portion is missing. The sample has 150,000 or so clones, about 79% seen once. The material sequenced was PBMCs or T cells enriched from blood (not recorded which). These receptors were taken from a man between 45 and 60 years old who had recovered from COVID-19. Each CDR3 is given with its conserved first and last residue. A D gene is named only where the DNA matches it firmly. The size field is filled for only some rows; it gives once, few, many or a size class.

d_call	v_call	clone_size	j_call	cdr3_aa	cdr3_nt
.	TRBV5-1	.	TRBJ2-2	CASSPAGLNTGELFF	TGCGCCAGCAGCCCGGCGGGGCTCAACACCGGGGAGCTGTTTTTT
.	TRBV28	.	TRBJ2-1	CASSFSGRGVDEQFF	TGTGCCAGCAGTTTCTCGGGCAGGGGAGTCGATGAGCAGTTCTTC
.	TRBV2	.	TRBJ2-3	CASSGQGADTQYF	TGTGCCAGCAGTGGGCAGGGCGCAGATACGCAGTATTTT
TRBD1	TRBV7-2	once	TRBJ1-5	CASSPGTGNQPQHF	TGTGCCAGCAGCCCCGGGACAGGCAATCAGCCCCAGCATTTT
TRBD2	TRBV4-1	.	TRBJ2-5	CASSHLGERGPKETQYF	TGCGCCAGCAGCCACCTCGGGGAGCGGGGGCCTAAAGAGACCCAGTACTTC
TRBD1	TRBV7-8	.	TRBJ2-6	CASSLRDRGPLSSGANVLTF	TGTGCCAGCAGCTTACGGGACAGGGGGCCCTTAAGCTCTGGGGCCAACGTCCTGACTTTC
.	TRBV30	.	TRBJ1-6	CAGRMEVGSPLHF	TGTGCCGGACGGATGGAGGTTGGTTCACCCCTCCACTTT
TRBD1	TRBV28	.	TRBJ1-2	CASRPLTGVKTLYGYTF	TGTGCCAGCAGGCCACTTACAGGGGTCAAAACCTTATATGGCTACACCTTC
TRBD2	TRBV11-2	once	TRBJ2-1	CASSFGGESSYNEQFF	TGTGCCAGCAGCTTCGGGGGGGAGAGCTCCTACAATGAGCAGTTCTTC
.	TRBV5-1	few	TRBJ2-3	CASSLEAKSADTQYF	TGCGCCAGCAGCTTGGAAGCTAAATCCGCAGATACGCAGTATTTT
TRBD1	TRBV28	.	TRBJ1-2	CASSLPGQGVGGYTF	TGTGCCAGCAGTTTACCGGGACAGGGGGTAGGAGGCTACACCTTC
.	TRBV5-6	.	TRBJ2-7	CASSRAQGFVYEQYF	TGTGCCAGCAGCCGGGCACAGGGCTTTGTTTACGAGCAGTACTTC
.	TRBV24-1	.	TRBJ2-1	CATSEILGEGGRNEQFF	TGTGCCACCAGTGAAATTCTGGGGGAGGGGGGTCGCAATGAGCAGTTCTTC
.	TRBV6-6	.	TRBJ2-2	CASSPEEPGELFF	TGTGCCAGCAGCCCAGAAGAACCCGGGGAGCTGTTTTTT
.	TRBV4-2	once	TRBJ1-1	CASSQPGQKNTEAFF	TGTGCCAGCAGCCAACCTGGACAGAAGAACACTGAAGCTTTCTTT
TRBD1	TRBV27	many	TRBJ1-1	CASSIRTGGGPTEAFF	TGTGCCAGCAGTATCCGGACAGGGGGTGGACCCACTGAAGCTTTCTTT
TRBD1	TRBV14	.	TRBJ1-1	CASSKRQGLNTEAFF	TGTGCCAGCAGCAAAAGACAGGGATTGAACACTGAAGCTTTCTTT
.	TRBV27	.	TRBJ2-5	CASSLNPTIRETQYF	TGTGCCAGCAGTTTAAATCCCACTATACGGGAGACCCAGTACTTC
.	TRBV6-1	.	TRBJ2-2	CASSDVWRDRSYTGELFF	TGTGCCAGCAGTGATGTGTGGAGAGACAGGTCTTACACCGGGGAGCTGTTTTTT
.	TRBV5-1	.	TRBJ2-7	CASSLYTGSYEQYF	TGCGCCAGCAGCTTGTATACTGGTTCGTACGAGCAGTACTTC
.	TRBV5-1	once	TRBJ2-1	CASSSTGEQFF	TGCGCCAGCAGCTCAACCGGGGAGCAGTTCTTC
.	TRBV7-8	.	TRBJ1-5	CASSLANGGDQPQHF	TGTGCCAGCAGCTTAGCGAATGGAGGGGATCAGCCCCAGCATTTT
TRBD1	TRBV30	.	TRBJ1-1	CAWATGDTEAFF	TGTGCCTGGGCGACAGGGGATACTGAAGCTTTCTTT
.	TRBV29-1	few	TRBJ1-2	CSVPRTANYGYTF	TGCAGCGTTCCTCGGACAGCTAACTATGGCTACACCTTC
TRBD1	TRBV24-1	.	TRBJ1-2	CATSPGQGLAYGYTF	TGTGCCACCAGCCCAGGACAGGGCTTGGCCTATGGCTACACCTTC
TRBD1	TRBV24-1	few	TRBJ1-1	CATSGTGDMNTEAFF	TGTGCCACCAGTGGGACAGGGGATATGAACACTGAAGCTTTCTTT
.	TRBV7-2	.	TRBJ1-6	CASSSSPQVNSPLHF	TGTGCCAGCAGCTCAAGCCCACAGGTCAATTCACCCCTCCACTTT
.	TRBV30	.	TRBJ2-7	CAWSSLGEQYF	TGTGCCTGGAGTTCCCTAGGCGAGCAGTACTTC
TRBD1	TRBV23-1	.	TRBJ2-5	CASSQVVDRGGETQYF	TGCGCCAGCAGTCAAGTTGTCGACAGGGGGGGAGAGACCCAGTACTTC
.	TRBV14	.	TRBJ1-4	CASSQVRSRKLFF	TGTGCCAGCAGCCAAGTTCGGTCTCGGAAACTGTTTTTT
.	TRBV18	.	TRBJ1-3	CASSPISSSFSGNTIYF	TGTGCCAGCTCACCAATTTCCTCTAGCTTCTCTGGAAACACCATATATTTT
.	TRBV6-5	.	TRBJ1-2	CASSYGDNYGYTF	TGTGCCAGCAGTTACGGAGACAACTATGGCTACACCTTC
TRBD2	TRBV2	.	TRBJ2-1	CASSLSDSGGAGEQFF	TGTGCCAGCAGCCTAAGCGATAGCGGGGGGGCTGGTGAGCAGTTCTTC
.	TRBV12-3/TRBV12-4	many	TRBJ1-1	CASRRHANTEAFF	TGTGCCAGCAGAAGACACGCGAACACTGAAGCTTTCTTT
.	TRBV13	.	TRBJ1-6	CASSHSTGSNSPLHF	TGTGCCAGCAGCCACTCAACAGGGAGTAATTCACCCCTCCACTTT
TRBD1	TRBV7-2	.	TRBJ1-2	CASSEQGARYYGYTF	TGTGCCAGCAGCGAACAGGGGGCGCGGTACTATGGCTACACCTTC
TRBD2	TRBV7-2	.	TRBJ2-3	CASSLGLAGVISTDTQYF	TGTGCCAGCAGCTTAGGACTAGCGGGGGTAATAAGCACAGATACGCAGTATTTT
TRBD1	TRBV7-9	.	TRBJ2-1	CASSLARAGGYNEQFF	TGTGCCAGCAGCTTAGCTCGGGCAGGGGGCTACAATGAGCAGTTCTTC
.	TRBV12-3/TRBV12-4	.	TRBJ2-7	CASSFGGSYEQYF	TGTGCCAGCAGTTTCGGCGGCTCCTACGAGCAGTACTTC
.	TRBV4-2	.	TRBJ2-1	CASSQGRGDHNEQFF	TGTGCCAGCAGCCAAGGACGCGGGGACCACAATGAGCAGTTCTTC
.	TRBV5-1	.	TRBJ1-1	CASSWTVGTTEAFF	TGCGCCAGCAGCTGGACAGTTGGGACGACTGAAGCTTTCTTT
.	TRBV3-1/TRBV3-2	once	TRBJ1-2	CASSQEGGSYGYTF	TGTGCCAGCAGCCAAGAGGGGGGTAGCTATGGCTACACCTTC
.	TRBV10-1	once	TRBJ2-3	CASSPLGQVPDTQYF	TGCGCCAGCAGTCCTTTGGGGCAGGTACCAGATACGCAGTATTTT
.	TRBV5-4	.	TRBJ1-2	CASSLSDTYGYTF	TGTGCCAGCAGCTTAAGTGACACTTATGGCTACACCTTC
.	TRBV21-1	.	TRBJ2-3	CASSKAGGTSGDTQYF	TGTGCCAGCAGCAAAGCGGGCGGAACTAGCGGAGATACGCAGTATTTT
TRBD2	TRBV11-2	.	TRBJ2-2	CASSLAASGGGGELFF	TGTGCCAGCAGCTTAGCCGCTAGCGGGGGAGGAGGGGAGCTGTTTTTT
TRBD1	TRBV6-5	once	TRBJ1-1	CASKQDRAAEAFF	TGTGCCAGCAAGCAGGACAGGGCCGCTGAAGCTTTCTTT
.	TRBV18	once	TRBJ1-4	CASLAEGATNEKLFF	TGTGCCAGCTTAGCCGAGGGGGCAACTAATGAAAAACTGTTTTTT
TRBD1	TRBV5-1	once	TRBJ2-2	CASSLGTGTKNTGELFF	TGCGCCAGCAGCCTGGGGACAGGGACAAAAAACACCGGGGAGCTGTTTTTT
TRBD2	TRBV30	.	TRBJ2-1	CAWSATSGRQFF	TGTGCCTGGAGTGCGACTAGCGGGCGGCAGTTCTTC